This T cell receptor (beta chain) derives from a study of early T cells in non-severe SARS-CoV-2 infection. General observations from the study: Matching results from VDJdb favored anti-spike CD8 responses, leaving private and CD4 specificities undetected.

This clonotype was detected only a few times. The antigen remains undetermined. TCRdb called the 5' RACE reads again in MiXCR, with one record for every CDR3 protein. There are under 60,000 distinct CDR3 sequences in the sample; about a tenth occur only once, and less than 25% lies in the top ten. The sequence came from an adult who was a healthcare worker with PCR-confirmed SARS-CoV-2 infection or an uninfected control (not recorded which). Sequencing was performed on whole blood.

The CDR3 DNA reads TGTGCCAGCACTACAATTCGGATCAGGGGTGACACCGGGGAGCTGTTTTTT. Amino acids: CASTTIRIRGDTGELFF. This chain links TRBV6-2 or TRBV6-3 with TRBJ2-2; D may be TRBD1 (6 bases). CDR3 size: 17 residues. The V gene lost 7 bases and the J gene lost 3 bases, with 21 bases spanning the gap. The germline V gene encodes CDR1 MNHEY and CDR2 SVGEGT.